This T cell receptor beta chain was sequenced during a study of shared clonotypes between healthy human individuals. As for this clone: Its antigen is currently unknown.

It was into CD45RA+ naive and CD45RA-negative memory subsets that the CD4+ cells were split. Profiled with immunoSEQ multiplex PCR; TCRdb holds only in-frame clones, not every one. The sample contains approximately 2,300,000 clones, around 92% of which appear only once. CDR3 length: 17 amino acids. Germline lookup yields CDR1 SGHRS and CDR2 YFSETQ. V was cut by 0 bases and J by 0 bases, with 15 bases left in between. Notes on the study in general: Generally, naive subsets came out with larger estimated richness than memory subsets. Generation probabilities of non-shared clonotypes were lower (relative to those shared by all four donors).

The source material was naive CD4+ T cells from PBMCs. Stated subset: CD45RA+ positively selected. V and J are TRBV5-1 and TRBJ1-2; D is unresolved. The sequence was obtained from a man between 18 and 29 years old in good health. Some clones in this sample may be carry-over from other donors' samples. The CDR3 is CASSLGLAGSANYGYTF. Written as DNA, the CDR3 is TGCGCCAGCAGCTTGGGACTGGCAGGATCAGCTAACTATGGCTACACCTTC. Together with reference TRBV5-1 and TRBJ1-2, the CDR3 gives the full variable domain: KAGVTQTPRYLIKTRGQQVTLSCSPISGHRSVSWYQQTPGQGLQFLFEYFSETQRNKGNFPGRFSGRQFSNSRSEMNVSTLELGDSALYLCASSLGLAGSANYGYTFGSGTRLTVV.